This entry features one T cell receptor beta chain sequence. This clonotype was counted at least ten times. The clone's antigen remains unknown. It has no much larger one-base neighbor in the sample; base qualities were not kept. CDR1 and CDR2 (SNHLY, FYNNEI) derive from the germline V gene. Its CDR3 holds 14 amino acids, cysteine through phenylalanine. The kept DNA is CDR3 alone, 42 bases in frame from the first base. At the junction V is shortened by 4 bases and J by 1 base, with 7 bases in between. The data are from a study of human T cells and chemical hapten exposure (dated by TCRdb to about 2021). Turning to the overall study: For sensitization, 2% DPC in acetone was applied to a roughly 2 cm by roughly 2 cm area of upper inner arm skin. Throughout the study period of around 24 weeks, patients also received therapeutic DPC doses to the scalp every week. Patch testing on the upper back used Finn chambers containing 0.01% DPC, with scoring done after 6 days according to International Contact Dermatitis Research Group standards. The patient cohort, mostly female, included alopecia areata with under or over 50% scalp involvement, alopecia totalis and alopecia universalis. The libraries were sequenced as a pool, and the TCR yield per sample differed mostly because of small variations in library volumes within the pool. This study followed changes in the peripheral blood TCR repertoire in vivo during primary and secondary sensitization of alopecia patients to the hapten diphenylcyclopropenone (DPC). Blood was sampled from patients pre-sensitization (week 0) and at 2, 6 and about 24 weeks after DPC sensitization. Roughly 30 alopecia patients provided blood for TCR sequencing at one to four time points (pre-sensitization, 2, 6 and 24 weeks). Each blood RNA sample was used to sequence both TCR alpha and TCR beta chains. The paper as a whole reports these results and caveats: Because every patient had alopecia, a presumed autoimmune disease, the patients' immune response might differ from that of healthy individuals. Expanded TCRs formed significantly more large CDR3 similarity clusters than pre-sensitization or healthy control sets, consistent with antigen-driven responses. No change with DPC sensitization was found in the number of TCRs above 1 in 1000 frequency, and no evidence of global repertoire structure alterations was found. Patch test score correlated positively with the number of PT1 expanded TCRs, reaching significance at thresholds 8, 16 and 32 but not at 4. After repeated subsampling, the strength of the expansion versus patch-test correlation and the threshold at which it became significant changed.

The sample's time point, from its label and the paper: pre-sensitization, week 0. This specimen's treatment or condition label, per the study, means: therapeutic diphenylcyclopropenone sensitization with weekly scalp DPC. Total RNA was extracted from unfractionated whole blood collected in Tempus Blood RNA tubes. Blood at each patch-test visit was drawn before the patch test was applied. To be eligible, patients had to be aged 18 to 70, diagnosed with alopecia and judged suitable for DPC therapy, while pregnant patients were excluded. Libraries were made using RACE. Data came from a NextSeq 500. During library preparation, unique molecular identifiers were attached to individual cDNA molecules so that TCRs could be counted in a quantitative, reproducible way. As for the authors' bioinformatics: Samples had a median of roughly 98,000 TCRs, with a range from roughly 23,224 to 700,000. V, J and CDR3 annotation of the TCR reads was carried out using the Decombinator software suite. For PS versus PT1 abundance plots, all samples were subsampled to the same number of TCRs (28,000). TCRs were defined as expanded if absent before sensitization and observed at least eight times at the 2-week time point. In TCRdb, the public reads were trimmed at Q25 with fastp and aligned with MiXCR, with productive beta chains retained. CDR3 protein duplicates are merged, each entry listing the most common genes and DNA. The V and J calls reflect TCRdb's pipeline rather than the authors' work. The sample records tens of thousands of distinct CDR3 sequences, around 12% of which are singletons. In total, the top ten clones hold approximately 1.9% of the sample.

This chain is built from TRBV2 and TRBJ2-2; TRBD2 is perhaps the D gene, given 5 matching bases. The receptor was isolated from a woman aged 40-49 years with alopecia areata. Some clones in this sample may be carry-over from other donors' samples. The material was whole blood, obtained in connection with sensitization to the hapten diphenylcyclopropenone (DPC). The DNA sequence follows: TGTGCCAGCAGTGTACGGGGGAACACCGGGGAGCTGTTTTTT. Its product reads: CASSVRGNTGELFF. Here the CDR3 is joined to the reference TRBV2 and TRBJ2-2 genes, and the full variable domain is: EPEVTQTPSHQVTQMGQEVILRCVPISNHLYFYWYRQILGQKVEFLVSFYNNEISEKSEIFDDQFSVERPDGSNFTLKIRSTKLEDSAMYFCASSVRGNTGELFFGEGSRLTVL.